The next 2 T cell receptor beta chains were all read from a single sample in a study of siplizumab effects on memory and regulatory T cells. TCRdb keeps only in-frame clones here, not all; method: immunoSEQ multiplex PCR. The sample lists around 100,000 clones; more than 85% were seen once. Input material: CD4+ T cells sorted from blood. These receptors all stem from a human donor in good health.

The chain links TRBV9 to TRBJ1-2; 9 bases align to TRBD1. This CDR3 has 14 residues. The J segment lost 3 bases and the V segment lost 4 bases, leaving 4 bases of the junction unmatched. The germline CDR1 and CDR2 sequences are SGDLS and YYNGEE. The CDR3 nucleotides are TGTGCCAGCAGCCCGGGACAGGGTGACTATGGCTACACCTTC. Translation gives CASSPGQGDYGYTF.

The chain is built from TRBV30 and TRBJ2-7; D is unclear. Trimming removed 5 bases at V and 2 bases at J, with 13 bases between. Per the germline V gene, CDR1 is GTSNPN and CDR2 is SVGIG (reference sequence). The CDR3 covers 13 residues. The CDR3 here is CAWAAQVAYEQYF. The CDR3 region has the DNA TGTGCCTGGGCCGCCCAGGTCGCCTACGAGCAGTACTTC. Based on the CDR3 plus reference TRBV30 and TRBJ2-7, the full variable domain is SQTIHQWPATLVQPVGSPLSLECTVEGTSNPNLYWYRQAAGRGLQLLFYSVGIGQISSEVPQNLSASRPQDRQFILSSKKLLLSDSGFYLCAWAAQVAYEQYFGPGTRLTVT.